Detailed here is one T cell receptor (beta chain). What it binds is not known. The data were taken from a study of glioma-infiltrating T cells after dendritic cell vaccination. Across the whole study: Samples are from glioblastoma patients in Phase I and II dendritic cell vaccine trials.

Germline-derived CDR1 and CDR2 are LNHDA and SQIVND (reference sequence). The CDR3 loop spans 16 amino acids. V dropped 5 bases and J dropped 2; count of bases not matched to a gene: 11. Notes on the study in general: Patients with more pretreatment TILs had longer time to progression and survival.

Specified time point: after dendritic cell vaccination, including at tumor progression/relapse. Data came from immunoSEQ multiplex PCR; TCRdb stores just in-frame clones and leaves some out. The data contain roughly 100,000 clones, 90% of them singletons. J is TRBJ1-1 and V is TRBV19; TRBD1 matches 7 bases. Sequencing was performed on blood, taken after dendritic cell vaccination. This receptor was obtained from a human donor with glioblastoma. CDR3 sequence reads: CASSPFSTGVNTEAFF. CDR3 nucleotides: TGTGCCAGTAGTCCCTTTAGTACAGGGGTTAACACTGAAGCTTTCTTT.